This TCR beta chain was documented in a study of control samples from healthy donors and cancer patients. Assay: immunoSEQ multiplex PCR; the TCRdb copy retains only in-frame clones and omits some. The sample holds around 130,000 clones, 88% seen once. The V gene end was trimmed by 6 bases and the J gene end by 5 bases; junction bases not matched to a gene: 9. The V gene's germline CDR1 is LNHDA and CDR2 SQIVND (reference sequence). This CDR3 is built from 14 residues. The chain is built from TRBV19 and TRBJ2-7, with 8 nucleotides matching TRBD2. The sequence was collected from a man aged 50-59 years in good health. The sequencing input was blood. CDR3 amino acids: CASSTGREGNEQYF. In DNA form, the CDR3 reads TGTGCCAGTAGCACCGGCCGGGAGGGAAACGAGCAGTACTTC.